The 28 T cell receptor beta chains below all came from one sample that was sequenced in a study of shared clonotypes between healthy human individuals (dated by TCRdb to the early 2020s). Library preparation employed the immunoSEQ multiplex PCR assay. TCRdb mirrors the immuneACCESS table, restricted to in-frame sequences. Some clones are absent from its copies; in checked studies, under half trace to an unresolved V gene, and the reason for the others is unknown. The sample yields over 400,000 clones; about 85% were counted once. The top ten hold about 12% of the sample. The sample taken for sequencing was PBMCs. Every receptor here comes from a woman in her forties in good health. Some clones in this sample may be carry-over from other donors' samples.

A note on this clone: With only one base between it and a far larger clone, this is likely a read error. The chain carries TRBV30 and TRBJ1-2, with 9 bases lining up with TRBD1. The CDR3 runs 15 residues. Germline CDR1 GTSNPN, CDR2 SVGIG (reference sequence). The CDR3 nucleotides read TGTGCCTGGAGCCGGGACAGGGATGGGGACTATTGCTACACCTTC. Protein: CAWSRDRDGDYCYTF.

Comment on this clone: A far larger clone is off by one base, so a read error is likely. The chain recombines TRBV28 with TRBJ1-5; D is perhaps TRBD1 (6 bases). The germline V gene has CDR1 MDHEN and CDR2 SYDVKM. The CDR3 length is 15 residues. V was shortened by 3 bases and J by 3 bases, with 12 bases between the two germline ends. The DNA for the CDR3 is TGTGCCAGCAGTTTTGGGTACAGGGACAATCAGCCCCAGCATTTT. Translated, it gives CASSFGYRDNQPQHF.

This clone was seen a few times. This may be a read error: a much more frequent sequence differs by one nucleotide. V and J are TRBV6-4 and TRBJ2-3, with TRBD2 matching 13 bases. The CDR3 has 14 residues. Germline loops: CDR1 MRHNA, CDR2 SNTAGT. The junction had 0 bases not matched to a gene; V was cut back by 4 bases and J by 5 bases. In DNA, the CDR3 is TGTGCCAGCAGTGGACTAGCGGGAGGAGATACGCAGTATTTT. Translation gives CASSGLAGGDTQYF.

The J gene is TRBJ1-2, the V gene TRBV13, with 9 bases lining up with TRBD1. This CDR3 comprises 16 residues. In germline, CDR1 is PRHDT, CDR2 FYEKMQ (reference sequence). The V gene end was trimmed by 5 bases and the J gene end by 4 bases; junction bases not matched to a gene: 11. The CDR3 coding sequence is TGTGCCAGCAGCCGGGACAGGGAGGGGGAGCTCTATGGCTACACCTTC. Translation gives CASSRDREGELYGYTF. Complete variable domain (other parts from reference TRBV13 and TRBJ1-2): AAGVIQSPRHLIKEKRETATLKCYPIPRHDTVYWYQQGPGQDPQFLISFYEKMQSDKGSIPDRFSAQQFSDYHSELNMSSLELGDSALYFCASSRDREGELYGYTFGSGTRLTVV.

This clone showed up just a few times. This sequence joins TRBV7-9 and TRBJ1-1; 7 nucleotides match TRBD1. Germline V gene sequence: CDR1 SEHNR, CDR2 FQNEAQ (reference sequence). V shed 6 bases and J 11 bases; nucleotides not matched to a gene: 12. This CDR3 spans 13 amino acids. CDR3 protein: CASRRGTAPGAFF. The CDR3 DNA reads as TGTGCCAGCAGGAGAGGGACAGCGCCTGGGGCTTTCTTT.

This clone appeared a few times. The chain uses TRBV2 and TRBJ2-1; D possibly corresponds to TRBD1 (6 bases). From germline, CDR1 is SNHLY and CDR2 FYNNEI. V lost 5 bases to trimming and J lost 4 bases, with 12 bases between them. The CDR3 has 14 residues. CDR3 nucleotides: TGTGCCAGCAGTATGGAACAGGGTTACAATGAGCAGTTCTTC. It translates to CASSMEQGYNEQFF.

J is TRBJ2-6 and V is TRBV30; D gene unclear. CDR1 is GTSNPN and CDR2 is SVGIG in the germline V gene (reference sequence). V dropped 7 bases and J dropped 0 bases, with 7 bases sitting between them. The CDR3 is 13 amino acids. The CDR3 here is CAYLRSGANVLTF. The DNA of the CDR3 is TGTGCCTACCTCCGCTCTGGGGCCAACGTCCTGACTTTC.

The genes are TRBV2 and TRBJ2-2; 12 bases are a match to TRBD2. The CDR3 is 15 residues long. Germline assignment: CDR1 SNHLY and CDR2 FYNNEI. V was clipped by 8 bases and J by 1 base; unmatched bases: 2. The CDR3 region has the DNA TGTGCCAGCGGGGGACTAGCGGGGAACACCGGGGAGCTGTTTTTT. This gives the protein CASGGLAGNTGELFF.

The rearrangement joins TRBV28 to TRBJ2-7, with 9 positions matching TRBD1. Germline CDR1 reads MDHEN; CDR2 reads SYDVKM. This CDR3 contains 17 residues. V lost 3 bases and J lost 3; bases outside the gene matches: 12. The CDR3 nucleotides read TGTGCCAGCAGTTTCCTCCACCTGACAGGGGGACTCTACGAGCAGTACTTC. Amino acids: CASSFLHLTGGLYEQYF. Looking up the rest from reference TRBV28 and TRBJ2-7 gives the full variable domain: DVKVTQSSRYLVKRTGEKVFLECVQDMDHENMFWYRQDPGLGLRLIYFSYDVKMKEKGDIPEGYSVSREKKERFSLILESASTNQTSMYLCASSFLHLTGGLYEQYFGPGTRLTVT.

This chain connects TRBV2 to TRBJ2-3; 7 nucleotides match TRBD2. The germline gives CDR1 SNHLY, CDR2 FYNNEI. V lost 3 bases and J lost 0; bases outside the gene matches: 6. This CDR3 region has 16 residues. Here the CDR3 DNA reads TGTGCCAGCAGTGAGGGCGGGAGAGGGAGCACAGATACGCAGTATTTT. Protein: CASSEGGRGSTDTQYF.

The V gene is TRBV7-6, the J gene TRBJ1-1, with D unclear. CDR1 is SGHVS and CDR2 is FNYEAQ in the germline V gene. CDR3 length: 14 residues. Trimming left V 1 base short and J 4 bases short, with 10 bases between. The CDR3 spells CASSLEAQITEAFF. The CDR3 DNA reads TGTGCCAGCAGCTTAGAGGCCCAGATCACTGAAGCTTTCTTT.

The V call is TRBV28, the J call TRBJ2-1; 13 nucleotides line up with TRBD2. The CDR3 is made up of 15 amino acids. Germline CDR1 reads MDHEN; CDR2 reads SYDVKM. V lost 6 bases and J lost 9; bases outside the gene matches: 8. CDR3: CASRQGLAGVLEQFF. CDR3 in DNA: TGTGCCAGCAGACAAGGACTAGCGGGAGTCCTTGAGCAGTTCTTC.

This rearrangement joins TRBV29-1 to TRBJ1-5, with D possibly being TRBD1 (5 bases). This CDR3 comprises 12 residues. V lost 6 bases to trimming and J lost 8 bases, with 14 bases between them. Germline assignment: CDR1 SQVTM and CDR2 ANQGSEA. CDR3 region: CSVGGGGEPQHF. For the CDR3, the DNA is TGCAGCGTGGGGGGGGGAGGAGAGCCCCAGCATTTT.

Regarding this clone: With only one base between it and a far larger clone, this is likely a read error. This sample includes further DNA sequences coding for the same CDR3. The rearrangement uses TRBV30 and TRBJ1-1, with TRBD1 as a possible D gene (6 bases). CDR1 GTSNPN and CDR2 SVGIG come from the germline V gene (reference sequence). This CDR3 has 13 residues. Here the CDR3 reads CAWSRTAGTEAFF. In nucleotides, the CDR3 is TGTGCATGGTCCCGGACAGCTGGGACTGAAGCTTTCTTT.

The genes are TRBV19 and TRBJ2-7, with TRBD2 matching 10 bases. CDR3 size: 15 residues. The ends lost 3 bases at V and 2 bases at J; junction bases unmatched: 4. Looked up from germline, CDR1 is LNHDA and CDR2 is SQIVND (reference sequence). In DNA form, the CDR3 reads TGTGCCAGTAGTATTGGACTAGCGGACACCTACGAGCAGTACTTC. This codes for CASSIGLADTYEQYF.

The chain links TRBV11-2 to TRBJ2-1; 10 bases align to TRBD2. From germline, CDR1 is SGHAT and CDR2 FQNNGV. CDR3 length: 14 residues. The V and J ends lost 5 bases and 4 bases, in that order; junction bases with no gene match: 2. CDR3 loop: CASSTSGIYNEQFF. The CDR3 DNA reads as TGTGCCAGCAGCACTAGCGGGATATACAATGAGCAGTTCTTC.

The chain combines TRBV15 with TRBJ2-5; D call uncertain. Germline lookup yields CDR1 LNHNV and CDR2 YYDKDF (reference sequence). V was cut by 1 base and J by 5 bases, with 14 bases left in between. This CDR3 spans 15 amino acids. The DNA of the CDR3 is TGTGCCACCAGCAGAGTCGGCGCTTCGAGGGAGACCCAGTACTTC. This encodes CATSRVGASRETQYF.

Worth noting for this clone: This likely stems from a read error, as it lies one base from a far larger clone. As the CDR3 is not closed by the conserved phenylalanine or tryptophan, this likely results from a read error. The identical CDR3 is also encoded by other nucleotide sequences in the sample. The rearrangement links TRBV29-1 to TRBJ1-1; D ambiguous. The ends were cut back, 4 bases at V and 0 bases at J, with 9 bases in the middle. The length of the CDR3 is 13 residues. Germline-derived CDR1 and CDR2 are SQVTM and ANQGSEA. The CDR3: CSVVPSMNTEAFS. CDR3 coding DNA: TGCAGCGTTGTTCCCTCTATGAACACTGAAGCTTTCTCT.

This chain connects TRBV6-1 to TRBJ2-2, with D hard to call. Germline CDR1 MNHNS, CDR2 SASEGT. V was clipped by 4 bases and J by 4 bases, with 10 bases between them. This CDR3 spans 14 amino acids. The CDR3 loop reads CASSVIGFTGELFF. In nucleotides, the CDR3 is TGTGCCAGCAGTGTGATTGGGTTCACCGGGGAGCTGTTTTTT.

This chain uses TRBV7-2 with TRBJ2-7; 7 bases match TRBD2. CDR3 size: 13 residues. Unmatched junction bases numbered 4, after V lost 4 bases and J lost 4 bases. Germline V gives CDR1 SGHTA, CDR2 FQGNSA. This chain's CDR3 is CASSSSSGYEQYF. In DNA, the CDR3 is TGTGCCAGCAGCTCCTCTAGCGGATACGAGCAGTACTTC.

The V gene is TRBV30, the J gene TRBJ2-5; D is undetermined. V dropped 3 bases and J dropped 2 bases, with 13 bases sitting between them. CDR3 length equals 14 residues. Germline V lookup: CDR1 GTSNPN, CDR2 SVGIG (reference sequence). CDR3 sequence reads: CAWSLGLRQETQYF. The DNA of the CDR3 is TGTGCCTGGAGCCTCGGGCTGCGACAAGAGACCCAGTACTTC.

The CDR3 here is CASSRILAGEGTQYF. The CDR3 DNA is TGTGCCAGTAGCCGCATTCTAGCGGGAGAGGGTACGCAGTATTTT. The rearrangement uses TRBV19 and TRBJ2-3; 10 positions match TRBD2. Germline V gene data show CDR1 as LNHDA and CDR2 as SQIVND (reference sequence). This CDR3 is 15 amino acids long. The V gene end was trimmed by 6 bases and the J gene end by 8 bases; junction bases not matched to a gene: 11.

The J gene is TRBJ2-1, the V gene TRBV5-1; possible D gene TRBD2, 6 bases. The CDR3 loop spans 14 amino acids. V lost 0 bases, J lost 7 bases, and 11 bases lay in between. Looked up from germline, CDR1 is SGHRS and CDR2 is YFSETQ. CDR3 DNA: TGCGCCAGCAGCTTGGGAGCGGAGGGGAATGAGCAGTTCTTC. The encoded protein is CASSLGAEGNEQFF.

The gene calls are TRBV27 and TRBJ1-1; D gene uncertain. Between the trimmed V and J ends, which lost 2 bases and 1 base, there was a span of 8 bases. The CDR3 spans 14 residues. Germline V lookup: CDR1 MNHEY, CDR2 SMNVEV (reference sequence). Here the CDR3 DNA reads TGTGCCAGCAGTTTAGGGCTTCCGAACACTGAAGCTTTCTTT. The encoded protein is CASSLGLPNTEAFF.

This clone was recorded many times. The chain couples TRBV4-2 to TRBJ2-1; 12 nucleotides match TRBD2. The CDR3 sequence is 14 residues long. J gave up 16 bases and V 4 bases, and 11 bases lay outside the gene matches. Germline V gene sequence: CDR1 LGHNA, CDR2 YNFKEQ. CDR3 sequence reads: CASSPLPTSGRSFF. The CDR3 DNA reads as TGTGCCAGCAGCCCCCTACCCACTAGCGGGAGGAGTTTCTTC.

A single count supports this clone. A far larger clone is one base from this, pointing to a likely read error. Other DNA sequences in this specimen translate into the identical CDR3. This sequence joins TRBV2 and TRBJ2-1; 10 bases line up with TRBD2. There are 15 residues in the CDR3. Germline V gives CDR1 SNHLY, CDR2 FYNNEI. This chain's CDR3 is CASSRIAGGRNEQFF. The CDR3 nucleotides are TGTGCCAGCAGTAGGATAGCGGGAGGTAGGAATGAACAGTTCTTC.

The chain combines TRBV18 with TRBJ1-3; D is unclear. The V gene's germline CDR1 is KGHSH and CDR2 LQKENI. V lost 2 bases and J lost 2, with 10 bases in between. The CDR3 loop spans 15 amino acids. The CDR3 loop reads CASSPDSDPGNTIYF. The CDR3 nucleotides are TGTGCCAGCTCACCAGATTCGGACCCTGGAAACACCATATATTTT. The full variable domain, rest sourced from reference TRBV18 and TRBJ1-3, is NAGVMQNPRHLVRRRGQEARLRCSPMKGHSHVYWYRQLPEEGLKFMVYLQKENIIDESGMPKERFSAEFPKEGPSILRIQQVVRGDSAAYFCASSPDSDPGNTIYFGEGSWLTVV.

The rearrangement links TRBV7-2 to TRBJ1-2, with D maybe TRBD1 (6 bases). This CDR3 spans 15 amino acids. From germline, CDR1 is SGHTA and CDR2 FQGNSA. V was shortened by 0 bases and J by 0 bases, with 8 bases between the two germline ends. CDR3 in amino acids: CASSLAGGTNYGYTF. The CDR3 DNA reads as TGTGCCAGCAGCTTAGCGGGGGGCACTAACTATGGCTACACCTTC.